This T cell receptor (beta chain) was identified during a study of beta chain features in type 1 diabetes. Notes on the study in general: Patients' naive, central memory and regulatory TCRB repertoires appeared more alike than those of healthy donors.

CDR3 length equals 9 residues. Per germline, CDR1 SQVTM and CDR2 ANQGSEA. The isolated RNA, all of it, was reverse transcribed, so expressed TCRB transcripts were what got sequenced. Assay: immunoSEQ multiplex PCR; the TCRdb copy retains only in-frame clones and omits some. The sample lists 350,000 to 450,000 clones; approximately 15% were seen once. About this clone: Its antigen is currently unknown. At one end the junction does not follow the germline gene, possibly because of a read error.

The V gene is TRBV29-1, the J gene TRBJ2-1; D perhaps matches TRBD1 (6 bases). The TCR sequence derives from a man under 40 in good health. The material sequenced was naive CD4+ T cells from blood. The CDR3 loop reads CSVEAPGVF. The CDR3 DNA follows: TGCAGCGTTGAAGCCCCAGGGGTCTTC.